What follows are 22 T cell receptor beta chains derived from one specimen sequenced in a study of T-cell reconstitution after alpha-beta-depleted transplantation in children. Preparation of the TCRbeta library was carried out with unique molecular identifiers. MiXCR, applied by TCRdb to the PCR reads, yields one record per CDR3 protein. The sample carries some 460,000 distinct CDR3 sequences, about a sixth recorded once. The material sequenced was PBMCs, mostly from graft donor cells, taken 360 days after TCRalphabeta/CD19-depleted stem cell transplant. The receptors derive from a boy under three years old who had a stem cell transplant for Wiskott-Aldrich syndrome, so the T cells may come from the graft donor.

This clonotype was observed many times. V gene TRBV14 combines with J gene TRBJ2-3, with D possibly TRBD1 on 5 matching bases. Germline V gene lookup returns CDR1 SGHDN and CDR2 FVKESK. This CDR3 is built from 12 residues. The V end was cut by 3 bases, the J end by 13 bases, with 14 bases between. Here the CDR3 reads CASSHRGWLEYF. The CDR3 DNA follows: TGTGCCAGCAGCCATAGGGGTTGGTTGGAGTATTTT. The variable domain in full, with the rest retrieved from reference TRBV14 and TRBJ2-3, is EAGVTQFPSHSVIEKGQTVTLRCDPISGHDNLYWYRRVMGKEIKFLLHFVKESKQDESGMPNNRFLAERTGGTYSTLKVQPAELEDSGVYFCASSHRGWLEYFGPGTRLTVL.

On this clonotype: One end of the junction does not line up with germline, which may come from a read error. V is TRBV2 and J is TRBJ2-1; weak D call: TRBD1 (5 bases). The CDR3 is 15 residues long. Per germline, CDR1 SNHLY and CDR2 FYNNEI. The CDR3, as DNA: TGTGCCAGCACTGAAGACAGTGCCTCCTACAATGAGCAGTTCTTC. Translation gives CASTEDSASYNEQFF.

V is TRBV4-3 and J is TRBJ2-7, with D unresolved. Germline loops: CDR1 LGHNA, CDR2 YSLEER. The CDR3 covers 16 residues. V was shortened by 2 bases and J by 3 bases, with 17 bases between the two germline ends. CDR3 protein: CASSQSPPPPYYEQYF. The CDR3 DNA sequence: TGCGCCAGCAGCCAAAGTCCGCCCCCGCCCTACTACGAGCAGTACTTC.

The sample holds a few counts of this clonotype. The V and J genes are TRBV20-1 and TRBJ1-1, with 8 bases matching TRBD1. There are 15 residues in the CDR3. Germline values: CDR1 DFQATT, CDR2 SNEGSKA (reference sequence). V lost 1 base and J lost 0; bases outside the gene matches: 4. The CDR3 is CSARAWTGLNTEAFF. The CDR3 DNA is TGCAGTGCTAGAGCCTGGACAGGGCTGAACACTGAAGCTTTCTTT.

This clonotype turned up a few times. The chain carries TRBV10-3 and TRBJ2-1; 7 bases fit TRBD2. V gave up 0 bases and J gave up 5 bases; unmatched junction bases: 4. The CDR3 is made up of 15 amino acids. Germline V CDR1 and CDR2: ENHRY, SYGVKD. CDR3 in amino acids: CAISESPGTNNEQFF. DNA of the CDR3: TGTGCCATCAGTGAGTCACCCGGGACTAACAATGAGCAGTTCTTC.

This clonotype was detected a few times. The chain recombines TRBV29-1 with TRBJ2-7; D is perhaps TRBD1 (5 bases). V lost 2 bases and J 5 bases, leaving 10 bases between the germline ends. Germline V CDR1 and CDR2: SQVTM, ANQGSEA. The CDR3 covers 12 residues. CDR3 region: CSVEWGLDEQYF. The CDR3 nucleotides are TGCAGCGTTGAATGGGGCCTAGACGAGCAGTACTTC.

This clonotype has only one observation. This chain uses TRBV20-1 with TRBJ2-1; 11 nucleotides match TRBD2. The V gene end was trimmed by 1 base and the J gene end by 4 bases; junction bases not matched to a gene: 12. CDR1 is DFQATT, CDR2 SNEGSKA, per germline (reference sequence). The CDR3 has 18 amino acids. This chain's CDR3 is CSARGPWVAGGTYNEQFF. The CDR3 region has the DNA TGCAGTGCTAGAGGTCCTTGGGTAGCGGGAGGGACTTACAATGAGCAGTTCTTC.

There are a few counts of this clonotype. The rearrangement joins TRBV11-1 to TRBJ2-3; weak D call: TRBD1 (6 bases). The CDR3 covers 21 residues. Trimming removed 1 base at V and 3 bases at J, with 29 bases between. CDR1 is SGHAT, CDR2 FQDESV, per germline (reference sequence). The CDR3: CASSLGRWTDFPRWGTDTQYF. Here the CDR3 DNA reads TGTGCCAGCAGCTTAGGGAGATGGACAGATTTTCCTAGGTGGGGTACAGATACGCAGTATTTT.

This chain uses TRBV12-3 or TRBV12-4 with TRBJ2-6, with D perhaps given as TRBD1 or TRBD2 (6 bases each). There are 14 residues in the CDR3. V was cut by 8 bases and J by 4 bases, with 12 bases left in between. Here the CDR3 reads CASCPGGGANVLTF. CDR3 coding DNA: TGTGCCAGCTGCCCCGGGGGCGGGGCCAACGTCCTGACTTTC.

This rearrangement joins TRBV11-2 to TRBJ2-7; TRBD1 is a possible D gene (6 bases). Looked up from germline, CDR1 is SGHAT and CDR2 is FQNNGV. Trimming took off 4 bases at V and 4 bases at J, with 20 bases between the two ends. CDR3 length: 16 residues. The CDR3 protein is CASSSPRRDKGYEQYF. The CDR3 DNA sequence: TGTGCCAGCAGCTCTCCTCGCCGGGACAAGGGGTACGAGCAGTACTTC. The full variable domain, its missing parts supplied by reference TRBV11-2 and TRBJ2-7, is EAGVAQSPRYKIIEKRQSVAFWCNPISGHATLYWYQQILGQGPKLLIQFQNNGVVDDSQLPKDRFSAERLKGVDSTLKIQPAKLEDSAVYLCASSSPRRDKGYEQYFGPGTRLTVT.

In nucleotides, the CDR3 is TGCAGCGTTGCCATTCCGGGCCGGCCGCTCCCCTACGAGCAGTACTTC. This translates into CSVAIPGRPLPYEQYF. V usage is TRBV29-1 and J usage is TRBJ2-7; D not resolved. V dropped 4 bases and J dropped 2 bases, with 21 bases sitting between them. Germline CDR1 is SQVTM and CDR2 is ANQGSEA. This CDR3 has 16 amino acids.

This clonotype was observed a few times. This rearrangement joins TRBV5-1 to TRBJ2-2; 7 bases line up with TRBD2. This CDR3 has 17 residues. V shed 2 bases and J 5 bases; nucleotides not matched to a gene: 12. Germline V gene sequence: CDR1 SGHRS, CDR2 YFSETQ. The CDR3 bases are TGCGCCAGCAGCTTTCAGTTCGGCGGGAGAGATACCGGGGAGCTGTTTTTT. Translating it yields CASSFQFGGRDTGELFF.

This clonotype turned up a few times. The chain has TRBV21-1 and TRBJ2-1; no check of the table's D call, TRBD1, against the DNA was made. TRBV21-1 is listed as a pseudogene. This CDR3 region has 10 residues. This CDR3 is CARQGGEQFF. Here the CDR3 DNA reads TGTGCCAGGCAGGGGGGTGAGCAGTTCTTC.

Only a few counts were recorded for this clonotype. The chain joins TRBV20-1 to TRBJ2-3; 10 bases line up with TRBD2. Trimming removed 5 bases from V and 2 bases from J; junction bases left unmatched: 10. The CDR3 extends over 16 amino acids. Germline V lookup: CDR1 DFQATT, CDR2 SNEGSKA (reference sequence). The chain's CDR3 is CSAGYHSGRFTDTQYF. The DNA for the CDR3 is TGCAGTGCTGGATATCATAGCGGGAGGTTCACAGATACGCAGTATTTT.

CDR3 sequence (DNA): TGCGCCAGCAGCGCCGGACTAGCGAGCGAGCAGTACTTC. It specifies CASSAGLASEQYF. The rearrangement uses TRBV5-1 and TRBJ2-7, with 9 bases lining up with TRBD2. The CDR3 totals 13 residues. Germline V gene lookup returns CDR1 SGHRS and CDR2 YFSETQ. After removal of 4 bases from V and 6 bases from J, the junction contained 5 bases not matched to a gene.

This clonotype was recorded a few times. The chain uses TRBV6-6 and TRBJ2-1, with no clear D. V dropped 2 bases and J dropped 10 bases, with 6 bases sitting between them. Germline V CDR1 and CDR2: MNHNY, SVGAGI (reference sequence). The CDR3 contains 11 residues. In DNA form, the CDR3 reads TGTGCCAGCAGTTACCTCCTGGAGCAGTTCTTC. Amino acids: CASSYLLEQFF.

This clonotype came up many times. The gene calls are TRBV12-3 or TRBV12-4 and TRBJ1-2; TRBD1 matches 8 bases. The CDR3 sequence is 13 residues long. V trimming: 7 bases; J trimming: 8 bases; junction bases outside the gene matches: 9. CDR3 sequence reads: CASIGTGTSGYTF. The CDR3, as DNA: TGTGCCAGCATTGGGACAGGCACTAGCGGCTACACCTTC.

This clonotype was counted ten times or more. The genes are TRBV5-1 and TRBJ2-5; D uncertain. Between the trimmed V and J ends, which lost 4 bases and 4 bases, there was a span of 14 bases. The CDR3 is 14 amino acids. Germline V lookup: CDR1 SGHRS, CDR2 YFSETQ. The CDR3 sequence: CASSDVRGLETQYF. The CDR3 DNA reads TGCGCCAGCAGCGACGTCCGCGGCCTAGAGACCCAGTACTTC.

The gene calls are TRBV1 and TRBJ2-4; the DNA was not compared with TRBD1, the D call given in the table. TRBV1 is a listed pseudogene. CDR3 length equals 20 residues. The CDR3 sequence: CTSSQESRKETGDLKNIQYF. CDR3 DNA sequence: TGCACCAGCAGCCAAGAAAGTAGGAAAGAGACAGGGGATCTCAAAAACATTCAGTACTTC.

CDR3 residues: CASSALVYEQYF. As DNA, the CDR3 is TGTGCCAGCAGCGCACTCGTCTACGAGCAGTACTTC. The chain combines TRBV12-3 or TRBV12-4 with TRBJ2-7; no clear D. With 6 bases removed from V and 3 bases from J, the gap between germline ends came to 9 bases. The CDR3 contains 12 residues.

This clonotype was found a few times. No DNA is shown, since the ends of the CDR3 on it are uncertain; the CDR3 is the one TCRdb lists. This sequence joins TRBV5-1 and TRBJ2-5; TRBD1, the table's D call, lacks a check against the DNA. Per the germline V gene, CDR1 is SGHRS and CDR2 is YFSETQ. The CDR3 comprises 16 residues, both ends counted. The CDR3: CASSFLWTGVQETQYF.

In this sample, this clonotype turned up a few times. The J gene is TRBJ2-4, the V gene TRBV7-6, with D uncertain. V was trimmed by 5 bases and J by 0 bases, leaving 23 bases between them. This CDR3 has 19 residues. CDR1 is SGHVS, CDR2 FNYEAQ, per germline. CDR3 sequence reads: CASSPHSVTGREAKNIQYF. DNA of the CDR3: TGTGCCAGCAGCCCCCACTCGGTTACGGGTCGAGAAGCCAAAAACATTCAGTACTTC.